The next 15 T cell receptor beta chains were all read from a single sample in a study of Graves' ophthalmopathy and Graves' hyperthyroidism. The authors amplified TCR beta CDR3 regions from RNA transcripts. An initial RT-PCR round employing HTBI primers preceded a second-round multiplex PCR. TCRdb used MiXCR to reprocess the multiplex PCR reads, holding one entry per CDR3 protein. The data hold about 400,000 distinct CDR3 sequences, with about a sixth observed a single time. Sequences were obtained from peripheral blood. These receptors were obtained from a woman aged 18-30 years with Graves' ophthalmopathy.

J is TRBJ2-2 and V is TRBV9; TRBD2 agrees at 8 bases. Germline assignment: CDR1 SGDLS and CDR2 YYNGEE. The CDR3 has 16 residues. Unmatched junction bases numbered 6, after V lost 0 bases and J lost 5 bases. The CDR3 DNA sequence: TGTGCCAGCAGCGTAGGGTCGGGGGGGCGAACCGGGGAGCTGTTTTTT. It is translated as CASSVGSGGRTGELFF.

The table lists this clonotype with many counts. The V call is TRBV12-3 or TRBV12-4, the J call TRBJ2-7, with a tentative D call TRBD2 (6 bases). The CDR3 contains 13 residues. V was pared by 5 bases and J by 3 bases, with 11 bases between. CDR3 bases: TGTGCCAGCAGTCCGGGACTGAACTACGAGCAGTACTTC. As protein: CASSPGLNYEQYF.

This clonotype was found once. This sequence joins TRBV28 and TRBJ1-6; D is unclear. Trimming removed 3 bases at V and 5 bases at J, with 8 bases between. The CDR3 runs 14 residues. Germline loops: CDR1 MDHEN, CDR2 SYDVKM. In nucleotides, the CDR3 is TGTGCCAGCAGTTTGGGTCAGGATAATTCACCCCTCCACTTT. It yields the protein CASSLGQDNSPLHF.

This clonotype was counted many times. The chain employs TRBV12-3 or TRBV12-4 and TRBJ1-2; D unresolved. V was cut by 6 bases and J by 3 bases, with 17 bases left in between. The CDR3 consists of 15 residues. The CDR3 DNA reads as TGTGCCAGCAGCCCGAGGGCATGGGGAGACTATGGCTACACCTTC. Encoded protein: CASSPRAWGDYGYTF.

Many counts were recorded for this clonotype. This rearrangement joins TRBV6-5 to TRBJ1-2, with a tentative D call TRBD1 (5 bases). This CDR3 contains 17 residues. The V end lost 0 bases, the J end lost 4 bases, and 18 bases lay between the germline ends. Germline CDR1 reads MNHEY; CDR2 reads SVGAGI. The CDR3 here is CASSYSILTEVRYGYTF. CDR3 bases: TGTGCCAGCAGTTACTCGATCCTGACAGAAGTCCGCTATGGCTACACCTTC.

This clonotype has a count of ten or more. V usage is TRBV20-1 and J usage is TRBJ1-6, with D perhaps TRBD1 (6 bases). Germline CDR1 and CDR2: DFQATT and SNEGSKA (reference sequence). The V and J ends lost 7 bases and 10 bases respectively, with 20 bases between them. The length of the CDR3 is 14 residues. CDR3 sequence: CSGREGGKRSPLHF. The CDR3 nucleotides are TGCAGTGGGAGAGAGGGGGGAAAGAGATCACCCCTCCACTTT.

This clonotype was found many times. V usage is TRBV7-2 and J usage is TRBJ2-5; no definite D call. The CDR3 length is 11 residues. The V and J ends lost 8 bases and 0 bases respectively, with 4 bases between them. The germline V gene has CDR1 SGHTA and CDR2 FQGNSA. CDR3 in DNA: TGTGCCAGCGAGAACCAAGAGACCCAGTACTTC. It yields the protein CASENQETQYF.

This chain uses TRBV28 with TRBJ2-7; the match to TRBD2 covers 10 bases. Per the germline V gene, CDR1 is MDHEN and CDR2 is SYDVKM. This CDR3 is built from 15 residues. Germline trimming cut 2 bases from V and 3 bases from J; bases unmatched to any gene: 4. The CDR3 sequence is CASSLQASGSYEQYF. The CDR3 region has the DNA TGTGCCAGCAGTTTACAGGCTAGCGGGAGCTACGAGCAGTACTTC.

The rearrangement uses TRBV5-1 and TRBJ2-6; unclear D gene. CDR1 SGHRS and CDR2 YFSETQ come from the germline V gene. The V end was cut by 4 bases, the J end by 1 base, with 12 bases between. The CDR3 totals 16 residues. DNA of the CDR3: TGCGCCAGCAGCGTGGCTGGGCTATCTGGGGCCAACGTCCTGACTTTC. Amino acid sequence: CASSVAGLSGANVLTF.

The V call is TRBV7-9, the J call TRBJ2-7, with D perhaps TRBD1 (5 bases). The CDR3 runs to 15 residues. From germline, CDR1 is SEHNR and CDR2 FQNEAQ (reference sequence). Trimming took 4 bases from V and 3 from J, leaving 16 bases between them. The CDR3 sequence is CASSSLSTGNYEQYF. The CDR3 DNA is TGTGCCAGCAGCTCATTGAGTACAGGCAACTACGAGCAGTACTTC.

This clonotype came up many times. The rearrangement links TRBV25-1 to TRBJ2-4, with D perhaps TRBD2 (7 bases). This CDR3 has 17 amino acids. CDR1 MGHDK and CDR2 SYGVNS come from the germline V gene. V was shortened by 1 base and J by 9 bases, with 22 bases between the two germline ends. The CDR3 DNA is TGTGCCAGCAGTGAATCCTCGGGGCGCGGGGGCCGGGGCATTCAGTACTTC. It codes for CASSESSGRGGRGIQYF.

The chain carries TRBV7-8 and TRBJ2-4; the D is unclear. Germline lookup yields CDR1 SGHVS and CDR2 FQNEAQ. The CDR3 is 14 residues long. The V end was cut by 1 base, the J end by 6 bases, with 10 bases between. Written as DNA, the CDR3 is TGTGCCAGCAGCTTAGTGGCCAGCAGAAACATTCAGTACTTC. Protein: CASSLVASRNIQYF.

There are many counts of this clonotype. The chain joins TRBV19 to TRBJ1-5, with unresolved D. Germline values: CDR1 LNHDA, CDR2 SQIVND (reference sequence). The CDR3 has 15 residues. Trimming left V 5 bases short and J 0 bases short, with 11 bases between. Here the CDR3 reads CASSPTQGSNQPQHF. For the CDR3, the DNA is TGTGCCAGTAGTCCCACTCAAGGTAGCAATCAGCCCCAGCATTTT. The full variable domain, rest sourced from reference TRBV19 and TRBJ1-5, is DGGITQSPKYLFRKEGQNVTLSCEQNLNHDAMYWYRQDPGQGLRLIYYSQIVNDFQKGDIAEGYSVSREKKESFPLTVTSAQKNPTAFYLCASSPTQGSNQPQHFGDGTRLSIL.

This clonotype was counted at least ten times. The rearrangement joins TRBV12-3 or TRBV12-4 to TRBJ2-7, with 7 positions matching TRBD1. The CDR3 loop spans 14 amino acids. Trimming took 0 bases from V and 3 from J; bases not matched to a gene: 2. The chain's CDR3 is CASSLAPGGYEQYF. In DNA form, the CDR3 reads TGTGCCAGCAGTTTAGCGCCAGGGGGCTACGAGCAGTACTTC.

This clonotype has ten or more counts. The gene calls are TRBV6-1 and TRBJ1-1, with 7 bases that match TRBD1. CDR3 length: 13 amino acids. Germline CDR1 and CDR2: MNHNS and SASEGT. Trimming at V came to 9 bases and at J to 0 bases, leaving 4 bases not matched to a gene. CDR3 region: CASPGQMNTEAFF. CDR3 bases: TGTGCCAGTCCGGGACAGATGAACACTGAAGCTTTCTTT.